The clone carrying this T cell receptor beta chain is a singleton in its sample. The antigen is undetermined. These data belong to a study of cytomegalovirus exposure and HLA in healthy donors. Germline CDR1 is KGHSH and CDR2 is LQKENI. V shed 0 bases and J 2 bases; nucleotides not matched to a gene: 5. The CDR3 sequence is 17 residues long. The primer mix had 60 Vbeta and 13 Jbeta primers. The repertoire was sequenced with immunoSEQ multiplex PCR; TCRdb's copy has only in-frame clones and lacks some. The sample contains over 60,000 clones, approximately 70% of which appear only once. The study, taken as a whole, reports: Most TCR sequences proved rare, with some public TCRs found in many donors. Earlier analysis yielded a pattern in which most TCR beta V segments were productive about 87% or about 30% of the time. Diagnosis of cytomegalovirus status made by the classifier reportedly showed high specificity and sensitivity. Available immune exposure information was restricted to CMV serostatus only.

Sequenced input: PBMCs. The sequence derives from a male donor in good health and CMV-seropositive. The chain has TRBV18 and TRBJ2-3, with TRBD1 matching over 10 bases. CDR3: CASSPPTGGDTTDTQYF. Written as DNA, the CDR3 is TGTGCCAGCTCACCACCGACAGGGGGCGACACCACAGATACGCAGTATTTT.